These 21 T cell receptor beta chains came from one sample sequenced in a study of cytotoxic CD8 clonotypes in ibrutinib-treated CLL (dated by TCRdb to about 2021). Library preparation used the immunoSEQ multiplex PCR assay. This immuneACCESS table, as held by TCRdb, lists in-frame sequences with V and J called but not all clones. Of the missing ones, under half trace to an unresolved V gene in checked studies; the others have no known cause. The sample table lists about 200,000 clones, 65% to 80% of them with a count of one. The ten most abundant clones make up approximately 6.3% of the sample. In the paper's terms, the time point label means: 12 months on ibrutinib. The input for sequencing was PBMCs, taken after 12 months of ibrutinib treatment. These receptors originate from a human donor with chronic lymphocytic leukemia.

The chain joins TRBV29-1 to TRBJ2-1; D gene ambiguous. In germline, CDR1 is SQVTM, CDR2 ANQGSEA. Between the trimmed V and J ends, which lost 3 bases and 0 bases, there was a span of 9 bases. This CDR3 is 14 amino acids long. CDR3 loop: CSVEGGRSYNEQFF. CDR3 nucleotides: TGCAGCGTTGAGGGCGGCCGCTCCTACAATGAGCAGTTCTTC.

This chain joins TRBV6-6 and TRBJ1-5; a possible D gene is TRBD1 (5 bases). The CDR3 consists of 15 residues. Germline V lookup: CDR1 MNHNY, CDR2 SVGAGI (reference sequence). V gave up 5 bases and J gave up 3 bases, with 14 bases separating them. CDR3 sequence (DNA): TGTGCCAGCAGTGAGAGAGGGGCCCCCAATCAGCCCCAGCATTTT. Encoded protein: CASSERGAPNQPQHF.

This rearrangement joins TRBV5-1 to TRBJ2-3; 8 nucleotides line up with TRBD1. After removal of 2 bases from V and 4 bases from J, the junction contained 6 bases not matched to a gene. Germline values: CDR1 SGHRS, CDR2 YFSETQ. This CDR3 region has 15 residues. DNA of the CDR3: TGCGCCAGCAGCTTCAACAGGGGGATCTCAGATACGCAGTATTTT. It encodes CASSFNRGISDTQYF.

The chain has TRBV7-2 and TRBJ1-1; D ambiguous. This CDR3 has 15 residues. V shed 4 bases and J shed 3 bases, with 15 bases lying between them. Germline V CDR1 and CDR2: SGHTA, FQGNSA. CDR3 in amino acids: CASSSKIGQDTEAFF. CDR3 sequence (DNA): TGTGCCAGCAGCTCGAAAATCGGGCAGGACACTGAAGCTTTCTTT.

The chain carries TRBV30 and TRBJ1-1, with D unresolved. Germline V gives CDR1 GTSNPN, CDR2 SVGIG (reference sequence). The CDR3 is 11 residues long. The germline V and J ends were trimmed by 6 bases and 8 bases, with 13 bases remaining between them. CDR3 amino acids: CACNPGLEAFF. In DNA form, the CDR3 reads TGTGCCTGCAATCCGGGCCTCGAAGCTTTCTTT.

This clone was counted once. The chain couples TRBV13 to TRBJ2-3; possible D gene TRBD2, 5 bases. Trimming left V 5 bases short and J 2 bases short, with 14 bases between. The germline V gene has CDR1 PRHDT and CDR2 FYEKMQ (reference sequence). The CDR3 has 15 residues. This chain's CDR3 is CASSPAGGPTDTQYF. CDR3 DNA: TGTGCCAGCAGCCCCGCCGGCGGGCCCACAGATACGCAGTATTTT.

The chain combines TRBV30 with TRBJ1-5; TRBD1 aligns across 8 bases. Trimming cost V 2 bases and J 6 bases; bases outside gene matches: 3. Germline V gene data show CDR1 as GTSNPN and CDR2 as SVGIG (reference sequence). The CDR3 has 13 residues. The CDR3 nucleotides are TGTGCCTGGAGTTGGCAGGGGGCTCAGCCCCAGCATTTT. Protein: CAWSWQGAQPQHF.

The rearrangement joins TRBV19 to TRBJ1-2; 8 bases are shared with TRBD1. Germline-derived CDR1 and CDR2 are LNHDA and SQIVND (reference sequence). The CDR3 totals 18 residues. The V segment lost 6 bases and the J segment 2 bases; nucleotides outside the gene matches: 17. The CDR3 region is CASRPGWRDRNPNYGYTF. The CDR3 nucleotides read TGTGCCAGTAGGCCCGGATGGCGGGACAGGAACCCGAACTATGGCTACACCTTC.

This rearrangement joins TRBV5-6 to TRBJ2-1; maybe TRBD2 (6 bases). The CDR3 is 14 residues long. Germline V gene sequence: CDR1 SGHDT, CDR2 YYEEEE. Trimming pared 6 bases from V and 6 bases from J, leaving 16 bases between. The CDR3 DNA is TGTGCCAGCACCCGAGCGGGTAAAGGCAATGAGCAGTTCTTC. It specifies CASTRAGKGNEQFF.

A remark on this clone: This clone may be a read error of a much larger clone one base away. The chain has TRBV11-2 and TRBJ1-1; D not resolved. The germline V gene has CDR1 SGHAT and CDR2 FQNNGV. There are 14 residues in the CDR3. Trimming cost V 0 bases and J 0 bases, with 5 bases left between them. The CDR3 DNA is TGTGCCAGCAGCTTAGACAGCTTGAACACTGAAGCTTTCTTT. The encoded protein is CASSLDSLNTEAFF.

This chain connects TRBV30 to TRBJ2-7; D possibly corresponds to TRBD2 (6 bases). V lost 2 bases and J lost 5, with 13 bases in between. The V gene's germline CDR1 is GTSNPN and CDR2 SVGIG (reference sequence). This CDR3 has 13 amino acids. The CDR3 reads CAWSRGAGNEQYF. In nucleotides, the CDR3 is TGTGCCTGGAGTCGCGGGGCTGGCAACGAGCAGTACTTC.

The chain joins TRBV28 to TRBJ1-1; unclear D gene. The CDR3 extends over 12 amino acids. CDR1 is MDHEN, CDR2 SYDVKM, per germline. The V end was cut by 10 bases, the J end by 6 bases, with 15 bases between. In nucleotides, the CDR3 is TGTGCCACCTTTATACGGCCCGCTGAAGCTTTCTTT. This translates into CATFIRPAEAFF.

The V gene is TRBV25-1, the J gene TRBJ2-1; a weak D match, TRBD1 (5 bases). The CDR3 runs to 13 residues. Germline lookup yields CDR1 MGHDK and CDR2 SYGVNS. V dropped 6 bases and J dropped 5 bases, with 11 bases sitting between them. The CDR3 nucleotides read TGTGCCAGCAGGAGGCAGGGCCACAATGAGCAGTTCTTC. This codes for CASRRQGHNEQFF.

The gene calls are TRBV7-2 and TRBJ2-1; 7 positions agree with TRBD2. There are 16 residues in the CDR3. V lost 5 bases, J lost 1 base, and 8 bases stayed unmatched. Germline loops: CDR1 SGHTA, CDR2 FQGNSA. The CDR3 bases are TGTGCCAGCAGCGGGGGGGGTGTTCAGTCCTACAATGAGCAGTTCTTC. Amino acid sequence: CASSGGGVQSYNEQFF.

The rearrangement uses TRBV7-2 and TRBJ2-7; TRBD1 matches 7 bases. The CDR3 has 14 amino acids. The germline V gene encodes CDR1 SGHTA and CDR2 FQGNSA. J gave up 4 bases and V 1 base, and 4 bases lay outside the gene matches. Written as DNA, the CDR3 is TGTGCCAGCAGCTTAGACAGGGGCGGGTACGAGCAGTACTTC. It is translated as CASSLDRGGYEQYF.

The chain recombines TRBV29-1 with TRBJ2-1; 7 nucleotides line up with TRBD1. Germline CDR1 and CDR2: SQVTM and ANQGSEA. The trim removed 7 bases at V and 5 bases at J, leaving 11 bases unmatched. The CDR3 is 14 amino acids. The CDR3: CSGLRGQRNNEQFF. For the CDR3, the DNA is TGCAGCGGCTTAAGGGGACAGAGGAACAATGAGCAGTTCTTC.

This sequence joins TRBV15 and TRBJ2-2; D remains ambiguous. V was clipped by 0 bases and J by 5 bases, with 16 bases between them. Germline CDR1 is LNHNV and CDR2 is YYDKDF (reference sequence). This CDR3 region has 17 residues. The CDR3 nucleotides read TGTGCCACCAGCAGAGATTATAGCCAAACAAGGACCGGGGAGCTGTTTTTT. Encoded protein: CATSRDYSQTRTGELFF.

The CDR3 DNA is TGTGCCAGCAGTTACGTTGGCGGTGGGGAAAAGCTGTTTTTT. As protein: CASSYVGGGEKLFF. J is TRBJ2-2 and V is TRBV6-6; no clear D gene. Germline loops: CDR1 MNHNY, CDR2 SVGAGI (reference sequence). The germline V and J ends were trimmed by 2 bases and 12 bases, with 16 bases remaining between them. The CDR3 runs 14 residues.

A single count supports this clone. The germline gene is not matched at one end of the junction; a read error may be the cause. V and J are TRBV6-5 and TRBJ2-1, with no clear D. Germline CDR1 reads MNHEY; CDR2 reads SVGAGI. The length of the CDR3 is 12 residues. Here the CDR3 DNA reads TGTGCCAGCAGTCACTCCAAAAATGAGCAGTTCTTC. Translation gives CASSHSKNEQFF.

This clone was observed once. The V and J genes are TRBV30 and TRBJ1-2; 8 bases are shared with TRBD1. The CDR3 covers 15 residues. Trimming at V came to 5 bases and at J to 2 bases, leaving 10 bases not matched to a gene. From germline, CDR1 is GTSNPN and CDR2 SVGIG (reference sequence). This CDR3 is CAWVTGGGMNYGYTF. The CDR3 nucleotides read TGTGCCTGGGTAACAGGGGGAGGGATGAACTATGGCTACACCTTC.

This chain joins TRBV4-1 and TRBJ2-3; the match to TRBD2 covers 7 bases. V lost 1 base, J lost 0 bases, and 4 bases stayed unmatched. CDR1 is MGHRA and CDR2 is YSYEKL in the germline V gene. The CDR3 totals 16 residues. The CDR3 sequence: CASSQGLAYSTDTQYF. As DNA, the CDR3 is TGCGCCAGCAGCCAAGGACTAGCTTATAGCACAGATACGCAGTATTTT.